A single sample is the source of the 28 T cell receptor beta chains below, sequenced in a study of CD8 T cells in ankylosing spondylitis (dated by TCRdb to 2017 to 2019). The method behind the library was 5' RACE. Sequencing was carried out with an Illumina HiSeq 2500. The public reads were reprocessed in TCRdb via fastp at Q25 and MiXCR, keeping in-frame beta chains. Entries are consolidated by CDR3 protein sequence, retaining the most common genes and DNA. The sample data list about 200,000 distinct CDR3 sequences, and around 13% of these were observed just once. The ten largest clones capture 16% of the sample. The material sequenced was blood, either unsorted or a sorted T cell fraction (not recorded which). The source is a male donor with ankylosing spondylitis or in good health (not recorded which).

The chain couples TRBV30 to TRBJ2-7; possibly TRBD1 or TRBD2 for D (7 bases each). The germline V gene has CDR1 GTSNPN and CDR2 SVGIG (reference sequence). V was trimmed by 0 bases and J by 5 bases, leaving 14 bases between them. The CDR3 is 14 residues long. CDR3 nucleotides: TGTGCCTGGAGTGTCGGGCAGGGGGGGAACGAGCAGTACTTC. Translation: CAWSVGQGGNEQYF.

The V call is TRBV5-6, the J call TRBJ2-1; D ambiguous. The CDR3 contains 15 residues. V gave up 0 bases and J gave up 2 bases, with 9 bases separating them. Germline CDR1 reads SGHDT; CDR2 reads YYEEEE. The DNA for the CDR3 is TGTGCCAGCAGCTTGGGGGGATTTCCCTACAATGAGCAGTTCTTC. Translated, it gives CASSLGGFPYNEQFF. Full variable domain (rest looked up from reference TRBV5-6 and TRBJ2-1): DAGVTQSPTHLIKTRGQQVTLRCSPKSGHDTVSWYQQALGQGPQFIFQYYEEEERQRGNFPDRFSGHQFPNYSSELNVNALLLGDSALYLCASSLGGFPYNEQFFGPGTRLTVL.

The rearrangement joins TRBV9 to TRBJ1-2; D is uncertain. The CDR3 is 14 residues long. Trimming shortened V by 0 bases and J by 8 bases, and 14 bases separated the two germline ends. Germline assignment: CDR1 SGDLS and CDR2 YYNGEE. The CDR3 region has the DNA TGTGCCAGCAGCGTAGTTCTGGGAAGAGAGGGCTACACCTTC. Translating gives CASSVVLGREGYTF.

This clonotype was seen a handful of times. The J gene is TRBJ1-5, the V gene TRBV9; 10 bases align to TRBD1. The ends lost 2 bases at V and 7 bases at J; junction bases unmatched: 3. Per germline, CDR1 SGDLS and CDR2 YYNGEE. The CDR3 sequence is 14 residues long. CDR3 nucleotide sequence: TGTGCCAGCAGCGTCGGGACAGGGGCCCAGCCCCAGCATTTT. It is translated as CASSVGTGAQPQHF. Using reference TRBV9 and TRBJ1-5 for the parts outside the CDR3, the full variable domain is DSGVTQTPKHLITATGQRVTLRCSPRSGDLSVYWYQQSLDQGLQFLIQYYNGEERAKGNILERFSAQQFPDLHSELNLSSLELGDSALYFCASSVGTGAQPQHFGDGTRLSIL.

The rearrangement joins TRBV7-2 to TRBJ2-1, with 14 bases matching TRBD2. The CDR3 is 17 amino acids. Germline V gene data show CDR1 as SGHTA and CDR2 as FQGNSA. Losses at the gene ends were 1 base for V and 4 bases for J; bases not matched to a gene: 3. Written as DNA, the CDR3 is TGTGCCAGCAGCTTAGGGACTAGCGGGGGGTTTTACAATGAGCAGTTCTTC. Translating it yields CASSLGTSGGFYNEQFF.

CDR3 sequence (DNA): TGCAGTGCGTCCCCGAGCGGGGGATACAATGAGCAGTTCTTC. As protein: CSASPSGGYNEQFF. This chain connects TRBV20-1 to TRBJ2-1; TRBD2 matches 8 bases. Germline V gives CDR1 DFQATT, CDR2 SNEGSKA (reference sequence). The V segment lost 6 bases and the J segment 4 bases; nucleotides outside the gene matches: 8. The CDR3 spans 14 residues.

This clonotype was seen more than once but under ten times. V usage is TRBV7-9 and J usage is TRBJ2-7; 9 bases align to TRBD1. Germline values: CDR1 SEHNR, CDR2 FQNEAQ (reference sequence). The CDR3 length is 16 residues. Trimming cost V 4 bases and J 6 bases; bases outside gene matches: 13. The CDR3 coding sequence is TGTGCCAGCAGCTCCGGGACAGGGATGAAGATAGTCGAGCAGTACTTC. This sequence encodes CASSSGTGMKIVEQYF. Filled out from reference TRBV7-9 and TRBJ2-7, the complete variable domain reads DTGVSQNPRHKITKRGQNVTFRCDPISEHNRLYWYRQTLGQGPEFLTYFQNEAQLEKSRLLSDRFSAERPKGSFSTLEIQRTEQGDSAMYLCASSSGTGMKIVEQYFGPGTRLTVT.

This clonotype was seen only a few times. J is TRBJ2-1 and V is TRBV19; possible D gene TRBD2, 5 bases. Per the germline V gene, CDR1 is LNHDA and CDR2 is SQIVND (reference sequence). V gave up 4 bases and J gave up 0 bases, with 7 bases separating them. This CDR3 spans 14 amino acids. The DNA of the CDR3 is TGTGCCAGTAGTACCGACTACTCCTACAATGAGCAGTTCTTC. Translating gives CASSTDYSYNEQFF.

This clonotype has a count of ten or more. The chain couples TRBV4-1 to TRBJ2-3; a weak D match, TRBD2 (5 bases). V shed 1 base and J shed 2 bases, with 13 bases lying between them. Germline-derived CDR1 and CDR2 are MGHRA and YSYEKL. The CDR3 covers 16 residues. The CDR3 bases are TGCGCCAGCAGCCAAGTGAGGGAAAGCCCCACAGATACGCAGTATTTT. Translating it yields CASSQVRESPTDTQYF.

The sample holds a few counts of this clonotype. V and J are TRBV12-3 or TRBV12-4 and TRBJ1-1; D unresolved. CDR3 length: 14 amino acids. Trimming cost V 2 bases and J 5 bases, with 12 bases left between them. The CDR3, as DNA: TGTGCCAGCAGTTTACCGACTGGAGGAACTGAAGCTTTCTTT. As protein: CASSLPTGGTEAFF.

The chain has TRBV27 and TRBJ1-2; perhaps TRBD1 as D (5 bases). The CDR3 is 14 residues long. Germline lookup yields CDR1 MNHEY and CDR2 SMNVEV (reference sequence). V shed 6 bases and J shed 3 bases, with 14 bases lying between them. The CDR3 sequence is CASRKGGTYYGYTF. The CDR3 DNA follows: TGTGCCAGCAGAAAGGGAGGGACTTACTATGGCTACACCTTC.

This clonotype was seen a few times. This chain connects TRBV5-1 to TRBJ2-7, with TRBD2 matching 7 bases. The CDR3 is 14 residues long. V lost 1 base to trimming and J lost 0 bases; unmatched junction nucleotides: 1. Germline lookup yields CDR1 SGHRS and CDR2 YFSETQ. For the CDR3, the DNA is TGCGCCAGCAGCTTGACTAGCGACTCCTACGAGCAGTACTTC. Its translation is CASSLTSDSYEQYF.

The chain has TRBV9 and TRBJ2-3; 11 nucleotides match TRBD2. CDR1 is SGDLS, CDR2 YYNGEE, per germline. Trimming took 3 bases from V and 4 from J; bases not matched to a gene: 7. This CDR3 contains 16 residues. CDR3 sequence (DNA): TGTGCCAGCAGCGCCAGCCTAGCGGGAGGACCAGATACGCAGTATTTT. Its protein is CASSASLAGGPDTQYF.

This clonotype was detected only a few times. J is TRBJ1-6 and V is TRBV30, with D perhaps TRBD1 (6 bases). CDR3 size: 16 residues. In germline, CDR1 is GTSNPN, CDR2 SVGIG (reference sequence). Trimming removed 2 bases from V and 5 bases from J, with 16 bases in between. The CDR3 DNA sequence: TGTGCCTGGAGTAAACCCAGGGGACGCGATAATTCACCCCTCCACTTT. It specifies CAWSKPRGRDNSPLHF.

This clonotype was counted only a few times. The rearrangement links TRBV2 to TRBJ2-7, with TRBD1 as a possible D gene (5 bases). Germline V lookup: CDR1 SNHLY, CDR2 FYNNEI. Between the trimmed V and J ends, which lost 8 bases and 0 bases, there was a span of 8 bases. CDR3 length: 12 amino acids. The CDR3, as DNA: TGTGCCAGCCCCCAGGGCTCCTACGAGCAGTACTTC. This codes for CASPQGSYEQYF.

In its sample, this clonotype was seen many times. The rearrangement joins TRBV27 to TRBJ2-1, with D possibly TRBD2 on 5 matching bases. The CDR3 contains 13 residues. The germline V and J ends were trimmed by 4 bases and 7 bases, with 11 bases remaining between them. Germline V gene sequence: CDR1 MNHEY, CDR2 SMNVEV (reference sequence). The CDR3 coding sequence is TGTGCCAGCAGTTCCCTACGAGGGAATGAGCAGTTCTTC. Translated: CASSSLRGNEQFF.

This clonotype has more than one count but fewer than ten. V is TRBV3-1 and J is TRBJ1-1, with no clear D. Germline CDR1 reads LGHDT; CDR2 reads YNNKEL (reference sequence). With 5 bases removed from V and 10 bases from J, the gap between germline ends came to 14 bases. This CDR3 contains 12 residues. CDR3 amino acids: CASSVRPAGAFF. CDR3 nucleotide sequence: TGTGCCAGCAGCGTCCGACCGGCGGGAGCTTTCTTT.

This chain uses TRBV20-1 with TRBJ2-7; TRBD1 is a possible D gene (6 bases). V lost 6 bases and J lost 1, with 19 bases in between. Germline V gives CDR1 DFQATT, CDR2 SNEGSKA (reference sequence). The CDR3 is 15 amino acids. The CDR3 coding sequence is TGCAGTGCCCGCCTGGGACACCAATTTTCCTACGAGCAGTACTTC. Its protein is CSARLGHQFSYEQYF.

CDR3 protein: CASSQVDGTYEQYF. The DNA for the CDR3 is TGCGCCAGCAGCCAAGTCGACGGCACCTACGAGCAGTACTTC. The chain joins TRBV4-1 to TRBJ2-7; no clear D gene. From germline, CDR1 is MGHRA and CDR2 YSYEKL. The V end lost 1 base, the J end lost 2 bases, and 9 bases lay between the germline ends. The CDR3 contains 14 residues.

The chain joins TRBV5-1 to TRBJ2-1; 15 nucleotides line up with TRBD2. CDR1 and CDR2 from the germline V gene are SGHRS and YFSETQ. J gave up 6 bases and V 5 bases, and 12 bases lay outside the gene matches. The CDR3 runs 18 residues. CDR3 DNA sequence: TGCGCCAGCAGGGGAATCCTCGGACTAGCGGGGGGGGCCAATGAGCAGTTCTTC. Translating gives CASRGILGLAGGANEQFF.

This clonotype was counted a few times. The CDR3 sequence: CASSLGSGKDYEQYF. CDR3 bases: TGTGCCAGCAGTTTGGGTAGCGGGAAAGACTACGAGCAGTACTTC. V gene TRBV27 combines with J gene TRBJ2-7; 8 bases line up with TRBD2. Trimming took 3 bases from V and 3 from J; bases not matched to a gene: 7. Germline CDR1 MNHEY, CDR2 SMNVEV (reference sequence). The CDR3 extends over 15 amino acids.

There are a few counts of this clonotype. The V and J genes are TRBV20-1 and TRBJ2-6; TRBD1 matches 7 bases. Germline V gene lookup returns CDR1 DFQATT and CDR2 SNEGSKA (reference sequence). The J segment lost 0 bases and the V segment lost 6 bases, leaving 17 bases of the junction unmatched. CDR3 length: 19 amino acids. CDR3 sequence (DNA): TGCAGTGCGACCACACCACCGGGACAGTCGCGCTCTGGGGCCAACGTCCTGACTTTC. Its protein product is CSATTPPGQSRSGANVLTF.

This clonotype showed up many times. The junction differs from germline at one of its ends, possibly a read error. The chain is built from TRBV5-1 and TRBJ2-1; possibly TRBD1 or TRBD2 for D (5 bases each). CDR1 and CDR2 from the germline V gene are SGHRS and YFSETQ. This CDR3 spans 11 amino acids. The DNA of the CDR3 is TGTGCCAGCAGCTTTGGGGGTGAGCAGTTCTTC. Amino acids: CASSFGGEQFF.

V gene TRBV14 combines with J gene TRBJ2-7; D is ambiguous. CDR1 SGHDN and CDR2 FVKESK come from the germline V gene. Trimming removed 10 bases from V and 3 bases from J, with 16 bases in between. The CDR3 is made up of 13 amino acids. The CDR3 DNA reads as TGTGCCACTCCGACACTCCGAGTCTACGAGCAGTACTTC. As protein: CATPTLRVYEQYF.

This clonotype was picked up many times. The rearrangement uses TRBV20-1 and TRBJ2-7, with a possible D match to TRBD2 (6 bases). CDR3 length: 13 amino acids. V dropped 4 bases and J dropped 0 bases, with 10 bases sitting between them. CDR1 and CDR2 (germline): DFQATT, SNEGSKA (reference sequence). Here the CDR3 DNA reads TGCAGTGCTACGGGGGTCAGCTCCTACGAGCAGTACTTC. Its protein is CSATGVSSYEQYF.

This clonotype was found a few times. The rearrangement uses TRBV11-2 and TRBJ1-5; D not certain. The CDR3 has 13 amino acids. Germline V gives CDR1 SGHAT, CDR2 FQNNGV. The ends were cut back, 0 bases at V and 6 bases at J, with 6 bases in the middle. The CDR3 nucleotides read TGTGCCAGCAGCTTAGATCCAGCTCAGCCCCAGCATTTT. Translating gives CASSLDPAQPQHF.

CDR3 loop: CASSETGTEAFF. Here the CDR3 DNA reads TGTGCCAGCAGTGAAACAGGGACTGAAGCTTTCTTT. This rearrangement joins TRBV6-1 to TRBJ1-1; possibly TRBD1 for D (6 bases). The V end was cut by 2 bases, the J end by 5 bases, with 6 bases between. This CDR3 is built from 12 residues. Germline loops: CDR1 MNHNS, CDR2 SASEGT.

This chain links TRBV29-1 with TRBJ1-2; D possibly corresponds to TRBD1 (6 bases). CDR1 and CDR2 (germline): SQVTM, ANQGSEA. Trimming removed 7 bases at V and 4 bases at J, with 16 bases between. There are 13 residues in the CDR3. The chain's CDR3 is CSAEQGGFYGYTF. The CDR3 DNA sequence: TGCAGCGCGGAACAGGGAGGGTTCTATGGCTACACCTTC.